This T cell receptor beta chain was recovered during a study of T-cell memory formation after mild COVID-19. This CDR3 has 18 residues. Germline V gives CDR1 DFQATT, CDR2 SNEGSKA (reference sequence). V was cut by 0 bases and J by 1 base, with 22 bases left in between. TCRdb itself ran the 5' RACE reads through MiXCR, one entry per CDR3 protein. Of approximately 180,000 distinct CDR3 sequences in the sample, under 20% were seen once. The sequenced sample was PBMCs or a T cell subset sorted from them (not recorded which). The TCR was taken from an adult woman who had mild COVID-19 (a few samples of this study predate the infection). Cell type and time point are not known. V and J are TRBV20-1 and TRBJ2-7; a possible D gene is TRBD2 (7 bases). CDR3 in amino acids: CSARDYRDRDYPSYEQYF. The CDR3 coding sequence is TGCAGTGCTAGAGATTACAGGGACCGGGACTATCCTTCCTACGAGCAGTACTTC.